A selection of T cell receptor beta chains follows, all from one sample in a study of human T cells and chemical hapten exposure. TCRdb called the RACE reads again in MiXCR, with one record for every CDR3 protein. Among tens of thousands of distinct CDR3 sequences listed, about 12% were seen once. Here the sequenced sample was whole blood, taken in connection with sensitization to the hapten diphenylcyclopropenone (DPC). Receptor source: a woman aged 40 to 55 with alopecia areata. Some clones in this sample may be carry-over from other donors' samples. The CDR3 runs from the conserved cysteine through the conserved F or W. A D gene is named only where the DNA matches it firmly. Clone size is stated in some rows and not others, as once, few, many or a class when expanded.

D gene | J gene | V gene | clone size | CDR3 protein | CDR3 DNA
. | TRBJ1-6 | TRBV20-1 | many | CSASLGKDSPLHF | TGCAGTGCTAGTCTGGGAAAGGATTCACCCCTCCACTTT
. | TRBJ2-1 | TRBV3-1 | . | CASSQGPGDYNEQFF | TGTGCCAGCAGCCAAGGGCCGGGAGACTACAATGAGCAGTTCTTC
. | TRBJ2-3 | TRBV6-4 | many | CASRDLIEGGTDTQYF | TGTGCCAGCAGGGACCTCATAGAGGGTGGCACAGATACGCAGTATTTT
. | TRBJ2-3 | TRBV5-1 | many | CASSLEPRRTDTQYF | TGCGCCAGCAGCTTGGAGCCTAGAAGGACAGATACGCAGTATTTT
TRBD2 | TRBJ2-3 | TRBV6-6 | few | CASSFRVVAGVDDTQYF | TGTGCCAGCAGTTTCCGGGTGGTAGCGGGAGTTGATGATACGCAGTATTTT
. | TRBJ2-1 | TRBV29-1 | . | CSVRDDNEQFF | TGCAGCGTCAGGGACGACAATGAGCAGTTCTTC
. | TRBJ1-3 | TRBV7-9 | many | CASREGFRGNTIYF | TGTGCCAGCAGGGAGGGATTTCGGGGAAACACCATATATTTT
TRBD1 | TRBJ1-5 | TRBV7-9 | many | CASSLGTGGGQPQHF | TGTGCCAGCAGCCTTGGGACAGGCGGCGGTCAGCCCCAGCATTTT
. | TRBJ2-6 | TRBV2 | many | CASLTGPSGANVLTF | TGTGCCAGCCTCACAGGGCCCTCTGGGGCCAACGTCCTGACTTTC
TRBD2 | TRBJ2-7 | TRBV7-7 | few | CASSLGTSGEQYF | TGTGCTAGCAGCTTGGGGACTAGCGGAGAGCAGTACTTC
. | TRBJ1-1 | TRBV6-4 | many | CASSEVEGTEAFF | TGTGCCAGCAGTGAAGTCGAGGGTACTGAAGCTTTCTTT
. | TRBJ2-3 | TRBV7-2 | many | CASSLTVNTDTQYF | TGTGCCAGCAGCTTAACGGTAAACACAGATACGCAGTATTTT
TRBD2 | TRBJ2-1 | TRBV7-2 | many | CASSRLAGYNEQFF | TGTGCCAGCAGCCGGCTAGCGGGGTACAATGAGCAGTTCTTC
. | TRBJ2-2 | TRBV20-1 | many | CSARLAGGSTGELFF | TGCAGTGCTAGATTGGCAGGGGGGAGCACCGGGGAGCTGTTTTTT
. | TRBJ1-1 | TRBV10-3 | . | CAFSGGVNTEAFF | TGTGCCTTCAGTGGGGGGGTAAACACTGAAGCTTTCTTT
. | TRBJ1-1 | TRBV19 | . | CASNTGLFTEAFF | TGTGCCAGTAACACAGGGTTGTTCACTGAAGCTTTCTTT
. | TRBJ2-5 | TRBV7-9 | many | CASSFGLGGRETQYF | TGTGCCAGCAGCTTTGGATTAGGGGGTCGCGAGACCCAGTACTTC
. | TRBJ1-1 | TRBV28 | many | CASGGSGTEAFF | TGTGCCAGCGGGGGCAGTGGCACTGAAGCTTTCTTT
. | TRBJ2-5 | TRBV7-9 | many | CASSLFEFQETQYF | TGTGCCAGCAGCTTGTTCGAATTCCAAGAGACCCAGTACTTC
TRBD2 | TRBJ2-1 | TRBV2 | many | CASSPGLAGVDEQFF | TGTGCCAGCAGTCCGGGACTAGCGGGAGTTGATGAGCAGTTCTTC
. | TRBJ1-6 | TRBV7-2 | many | CASSPGGAHNSPLHF | TGTGCCAGCAGCCCGGGGGGGGCACATAATTCACCCCTCCACTTT
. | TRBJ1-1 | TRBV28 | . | CASSPFGTEAFF | TGTGCCAGCAGCCCTTTCGGAACTGAAGCTTTCTTT
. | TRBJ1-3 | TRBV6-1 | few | CASSELGSANTIYF | TGTGCCAGCAGTGAACTAGGTAGCGCAAACACCATATATTTT
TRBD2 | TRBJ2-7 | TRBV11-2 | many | CASSHRLAGEQWGSYEQYF | TGTGCCAGCAGCCACAGACTAGCGGGGGAGCAATGGGGCTCCTACGAGCAGTACTTC
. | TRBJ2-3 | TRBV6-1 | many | CASRWSQGPSLRDTQYF | TGTGCCAGCAGGTGGTCCCAGGGGCCGTCTCTTAGGGATACGCAGTATTTT
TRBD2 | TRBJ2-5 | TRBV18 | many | CASSPPAPGLAAYQETQYF | TGTGCCAGCTCACCCCCAGCCCCGGGACTAGCGGCGTACCAAGAGACCCAGTACTTC
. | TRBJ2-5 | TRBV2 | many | CASSEGQETQYF | TGTGCCAGCAGTGAAGGCCAAGAGACCCAGTACTTC
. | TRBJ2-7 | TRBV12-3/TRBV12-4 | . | CASRRGGSTYEQYF | TGTGCCAGCAGGCGTGGGGGGTCAACCTACGAGCAGTACTTC
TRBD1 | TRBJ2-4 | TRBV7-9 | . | CASSSGTGFGIQYF | TGTGCCAGCAGCTCCGGGACAGGGTTTGGCATTCAGTACTTC
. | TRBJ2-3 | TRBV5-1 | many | CASSLDGGSFDTQYF | TGCGCCAGCAGCTTGGATGGGGGGAGCTTCGATACGCAGTATTTT
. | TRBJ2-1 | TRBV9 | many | CASSVEGRGGYNEQFF | TGTGCCAGCAGCGTAGAGGGCAGAGGGGGATACAATGAGCAGTTCTTC
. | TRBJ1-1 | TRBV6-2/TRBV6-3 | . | CASSSRGKAFF | TGTGCCAGCAGTTCCAGGGGAAAAGCTTTCTTT
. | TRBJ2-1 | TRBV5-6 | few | CASSPRLHSYNEQFF | TGTGCCAGCAGCCCCCGACTTCACTCCTACAATGAGCAGTTCTTC
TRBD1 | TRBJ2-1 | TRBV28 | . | CASSPWDRGPNEQFF | TGTGCCAGCAGTCCCTGGGACAGGGGGCCTAATGAGCAGTTCTTC
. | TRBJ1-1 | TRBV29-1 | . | CSVGRDRTEAFF | TGCAGCGTTGGCCGGGATAGGACTGAAGCTTTCTTT
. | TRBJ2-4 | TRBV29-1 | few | CSVEDAAEIAKNIQYF | TGCAGCGTTGAAGATGCTGCGGAAATAGCCAAAAACATTCAGTACTTC
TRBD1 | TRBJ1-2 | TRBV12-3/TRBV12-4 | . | CASTLGQGNGYTF | TGTGCCAGCACCCTGGGACAGGGAAATGGCTACACCTTC
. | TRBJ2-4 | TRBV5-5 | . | CASHGLENIQYF | TGTGCCAGCCACGGACTGGAAAACATTCAGTACTTC
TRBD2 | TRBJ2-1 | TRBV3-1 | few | CASSPAGLAGDEQFF | TGTGCCAGCAGCCCGGCCGGACTAGCGGGGGATGAGCAGTTCTTC
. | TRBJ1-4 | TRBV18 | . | CASSPPGTPNEKLFF | TGTGCCAGCTCACCGCCCGGGACGCCGAATGAAAAACTGTTTTTT
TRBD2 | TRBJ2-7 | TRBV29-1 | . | CSVAPAGGVYEQYF | TGCAGCGTCGCCCCAGCGGGAGGTGTGTACGAGCAGTACTTC
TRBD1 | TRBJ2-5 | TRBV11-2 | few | CASVRGTGLQETQYF | TGTGCCAGTGTGAGGGGGACAGGGCTCCAAGAGACCCAGTACTTC
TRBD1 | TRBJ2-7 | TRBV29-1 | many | CSTLGTGPYEQYF | TGCAGCACGCTGGGGACAGGGCCCTACGAGCAGTACTTC
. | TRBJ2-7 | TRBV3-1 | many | CASSSRDTSGEQYF | TGTGCCAGCAGCTCTCGGGACACCTCGGGCGAGCAGTACTTC
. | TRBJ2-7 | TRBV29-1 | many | CSVAGTEKTYEQYF | TGCAGCGTTGCCGGGACCGAGAAAACCTACGAGCAGTACTTC
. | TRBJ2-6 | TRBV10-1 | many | CASSAGSGAGANVLTF | TGCGCCAGCAGTGCAGGATCAGGGGCCGGGGCCAACGTCCTGACTTTC
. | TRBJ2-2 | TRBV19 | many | CASSITAGELFF | TGTGCCAGTAGTATAACCGCCGGGGAGCTGTTTTTT
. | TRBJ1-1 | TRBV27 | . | CASSREEGTEAFF | TGTGCCAGCAGTAGGGAAGAGGGCACTGAAGCTTTCTTT
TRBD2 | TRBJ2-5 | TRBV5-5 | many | CASSLIASGVGETQYF | TGTGCCAGCAGCTTGATCGCTAGCGGGGTAGGAGAGACCCAGTACTTC
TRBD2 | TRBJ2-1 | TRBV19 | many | CASSIGTSGSHKQFF | TGTGCCAGTAGTATAGGGACTAGCGGGAGTCATAAGCAGTTCTTC
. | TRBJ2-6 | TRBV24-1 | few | CATSDPRTEVAGANVLTF | TGTGCCACCAGTGACCCGAGGACAGAGGTCGCTGGGGCCAACGTCCTGACTTTC
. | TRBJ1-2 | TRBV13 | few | CASSLTPGLINYGYTF | TGTGCCAGCAGCTTAACGCCGGGCCTAATAAACTATGGCTACACCTTC
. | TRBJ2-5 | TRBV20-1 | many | CSASGTDEVTQYF | TGCAGTGCTAGCGGGACCGACGAGGTGACCCAGTACTTC
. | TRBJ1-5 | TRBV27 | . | CASSATGNQPQHF | TGTGCCAGCAGTGCGACGGGGAATCAGCCCCAGCATTTT